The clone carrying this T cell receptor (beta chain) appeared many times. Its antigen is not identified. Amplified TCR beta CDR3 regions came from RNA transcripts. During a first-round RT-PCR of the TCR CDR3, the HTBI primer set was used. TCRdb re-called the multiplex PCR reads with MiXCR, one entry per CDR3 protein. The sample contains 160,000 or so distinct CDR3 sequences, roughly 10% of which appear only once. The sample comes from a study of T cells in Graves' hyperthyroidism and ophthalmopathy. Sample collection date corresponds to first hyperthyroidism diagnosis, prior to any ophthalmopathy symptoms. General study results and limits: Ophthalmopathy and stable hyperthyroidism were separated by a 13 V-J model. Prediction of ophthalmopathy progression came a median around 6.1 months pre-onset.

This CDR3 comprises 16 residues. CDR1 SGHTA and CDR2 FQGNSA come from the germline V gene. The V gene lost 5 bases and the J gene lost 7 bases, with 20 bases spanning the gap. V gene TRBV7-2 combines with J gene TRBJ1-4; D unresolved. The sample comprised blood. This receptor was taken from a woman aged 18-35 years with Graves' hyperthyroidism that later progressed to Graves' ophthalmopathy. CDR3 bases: TGTGCCAGCAGCCCCCAATCAGCATCGGAAGGTGAAAAACTGTTTTTT. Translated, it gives CASSPQSASEGEKLFF.